This entry features one TCR beta chain sequence. Its target is not known. One end of the junction fails to match germline, which may point to a read error. These data belong to a study of beta chain features in type 1 diabetes. CDR3 length: 11 amino acids. The germline gives CDR1 SSHAT, CDR2 FNYEAQ (reference sequence). What was sequenced were expressed TCRB transcripts, since all of the isolated RNA had been reverse transcribed. TCRdb's copy holds only in-frame clones and misses some; the assay was immunoSEQ multiplex PCR. Altogether about 140,000 clones are present, approximately 13% being singletons, with the ten largest covering around 1.4%. Study-level results: Type 1 diabetes patients had moderately but significantly shorter TCRB CDR3s in all four CD4+ subsets.

This clonotype was obtained from a man younger than 35 with type 1 diabetes. This chain joins TRBV7-7 and TRBJ1-5; TRBD1 might be the D (6 bases). What was sequenced was central memory CD4+ T cells from blood. The CDR3 bases are TGTGCTAGCACGAAGGGGGGGCCCCAGCATTTT. It yields the protein CASTKGGPQHF.